One T cell receptor beta chain is described in this entry. Unique molecular identifiers tagged the TCRbeta library. TCRdb re-called the PCR reads through MiXCR, storing one row per CDR3 protein. The data contain fewer than 400,000 distinct CDR3 sequences, roughly 20% of them singletons. This entry belongs to a study of T-cell reconstitution after alpha-beta-depleted transplantation in children. V was shortened by 2 bases and J by 0 bases, with 7 bases between the two germline ends. The germline V gene has CDR1 ENHRY and CDR2 SYGVKD. The CDR3 length is 14 residues. V usage is TRBV10-3 and J usage is TRBJ2-5; D remains unclear. This material consisted of PBMCs from the stem cell graft donor, taken from the stem cell graft. This receptor was identified in a human donor who donated a stem cell graft to a child with acute myeloid leukemia. The CDR3 is CAISEMANQETQYF. CDR3 sequence (DNA): TGTGCCATCAGTGAGATGGCCAACCAAGAGACCCAGTACTTC.